One and the same sample provided the 30 T cell receptor beta chains below, sequenced in a study of neoadjuvant nivolumab and ipilimumab in lung cancer. Here immunoSEQ multiplex PCR was the method, and the copy in TCRdb shows in-frame clones only, minus some. This table holds some 2,500 clones, 85% found once. Sequenced material: tumor tissue, taken before neoadjuvant nivolumab, alone or with ipilimumab. These receptors were collected from an adult with non-small cell lung cancer.

The sample holds a few counts of this clone. V and J are TRBV7-6 and TRBJ2-7; TRBD2 agrees at 9 bases. Unmatched junction bases numbered 7, after V lost 1 base and J lost 6 bases. The CDR3 covers 15 residues. The V gene's germline CDR1 is SGHVS and CDR2 FNYEAQ. CDR3 protein: CASSLGASGAGEQYF. In DNA, the CDR3 is TGTGCCAGCAGCTTAGGGGCTAGCGGGGCCGGCGAGCAGTACTTC.

The chain is built from TRBV28 and TRBJ1-2; D is unclear. The V gene's germline CDR1 is MDHEN and CDR2 SYDVKM. The V end was cut by 8 bases, the J end by 4 bases, with 11 bases between. The CDR3 is 12 residues long. The CDR3 loop is CASGPRAYGYTF. CDR3 in DNA: TGTGCCAGCGGCCCACGCGCCTATGGCTACACCTTC.

The chain combines TRBV10-3 with TRBJ2-2; 10 bases match TRBD1. After removal of 6 bases from V and 4 bases from J, the junction contained 8 bases not matched to a gene. This CDR3 contains 16 residues. CDR1 is ENHRY and CDR2 is SYGVKD in the germline V gene. The CDR3 here is CAIRAGQGQSTGELFF. The CDR3 DNA sequence: TGTGCCATCAGAGCGGGACAGGGGCAGAGCACCGGGGAGCTGTTTTTT.

The V gene is TRBV28, the J gene TRBJ2-7; weak D call: TRBD1 (5 bases). Germline CDR1 reads MDHEN; CDR2 reads SYDVKM. CDR3 size: 12 residues. The ends were cut back, 5 bases at V and 11 bases at J, with 16 bases in the middle. The CDR3 coding sequence is TGTGCCAGCAGTCCCCCAAGGGGTCCCGAGTACTTC. This translates into CASSPPRGPEYF.

This clone was detected a few times. The CDR3 loop reads CASSPRGTVRRGNTIYF. The CDR3 DNA reads as TGTGCCAGCAGCCCGAGGGGGACAGTCAGGCGGGGAAACACCATATATTTT. The J gene is TRBJ1-3, the V gene TRBV13; the match to TRBD1 covers 7 bases. V lost 5 bases to trimming and J lost 4 bases; unmatched junction nucleotides: 14. Per germline, CDR1 PRHDT and CDR2 FYEKMQ (reference sequence). This CDR3 has 17 residues. Variable domain in full (rest from reference TRBV13 and TRBJ1-3): AAGVIQSPRHLIKEKRETATLKCYPIPRHDTVYWYQQGPGQDPQFLISFYEKMQSDKGSIPDRFSAQQFSDYHSELNMSSLELGDSALYFCASSPRGTVRRGNTIYFGEGSWLTVV.

The count of this clone is one. The chain has TRBV5-2 and TRBJ1-2. TRBV5-2 is described as a pseudogene. CDR3 length equals 14 residues. CDR3 sequence (DNA): TGCGCCAGCAGCCAAGATCTGTTTACGGGGGGCTACACCTTC. Protein: CASSQDLFTGGYTF.

The chain uses TRBV2 and TRBJ2-1, with D tentatively TRBD1 (6 bases). Trimming shortened V by 2 bases and J by 7 bases, and 9 bases separated the two germline ends. Germline CDR1 is SNHLY and CDR2 is FYNNEI. The CDR3 spans 13 residues. CDR3 in DNA: TGTGCCAGCAGTGAACAGGGGATGAATGAGCAGTTCTTC. Amino acids: CASSEQGMNEQFF.

The chain employs TRBV11-2 and TRBJ1-5; TRBD1 might be the D (5 bases). The CDR3 length is 13 residues. Trimming left V 3 bases short and J 4 bases short, with 7 bases between. Germline V lookup: CDR1 SGHAT, CDR2 FQNNGV. The CDR3 reads CASSLGDNQPQHF. Here the CDR3 DNA reads TGTGCCAGCAGCTTGGGGGATAATCAGCCCCAGCATTTT. Using reference TRBV11-2 and TRBJ1-5 for the parts outside the CDR3, the full variable domain is EAGVAQSPRYKIIEKRQSVAFWCNPISGHATLYWYQQILGQGPKLLIQFQNNGVVDDSQLPKDRFSAERLKGVDSTLKIQPAKLEDSAVYLCASSLGDNQPQHFGDGTRLSIL.

V gene TRBV2 combines with J gene TRBJ2-7; D is unclear. Trimming removed 5 bases at V and 0 bases at J, with 11 bases between. There are 14 residues in the CDR3. Germline V gives CDR1 SNHLY, CDR2 FYNNEI. The CDR3 sequence is CASSPDVNSYEQYF. In DNA, the CDR3 is TGTGCCAGCAGTCCGGATGTAAACTCCTACGAGCAGTACTTC.

The chain carries TRBV18 and TRBJ2-6; 8 bases fit TRBD1. This CDR3 has 17 amino acids. CDR1 and CDR2 from the germline V gene are KGHSH and LQKENI. The J segment lost 1 base and the V segment lost 2 bases, leaving 4 bases of the junction unmatched. CDR3 amino acids: CASSPRTGNSGANVLTF. The CDR3 coding sequence is TGTGCCAGCTCACCAAGGACAGGGAATTCTGGGGCCAACGTCCTGACTTTC.

The genes are TRBV9 and TRBJ1-5, with a tentative D call TRBD1 (5 bases). CDR3 size: 14 residues. V was shortened by 7 bases and J by 7 bases, with 18 bases between the two germline ends. Germline V lookup: CDR1 SGDLS, CDR2 YYNGEE. The CDR3 reads CASSAGTDRQPQHF. CDR3 in DNA: TGTGCCAGCTCAGCCGGGACGGACCGGCAGCCCCAGCATTTT.

This clone is a singleton in its sample. The chain carries TRBV11-1 and TRBJ2-3; 8 bases fit TRBD1. This CDR3 has 15 amino acids. Germline-derived CDR1 and CDR2 are SGHAT and FQDESV (reference sequence). The ends lost 1 base at V and 6 bases at J; junction bases unmatched: 6. The CDR3 loop is CASSLETGVGDTQYF. The CDR3 DNA is TGTGCCAGCAGCTTAGAGACAGGGGTCGGGGATACGCAGTATTTT.

The chain couples TRBV19 to TRBJ1-1, with TRBD1 matching over 10 bases. The CDR3 covers 16 residues. Germline V gene data show CDR1 as LNHDA and CDR2 as SQIVND (reference sequence). With V trimmed by 3 bases and J by 5 bases, 9 bases remained unmatched. For the CDR3, the DNA is TGTGCCAGTAGTATTACCTGGGGACAGGGGAGGACTGAAGCTTTCTTT. Translated: CASSITWGQGRTEAFF.

In its sample, this clone was seen a few times. The chain employs TRBV6-1 and TRBJ1-2; TRBD1 might be the D (6 bases). Germline V gene lookup returns CDR1 MNHNS and CDR2 SASEGT. CDR3 length: 13 residues. Between the trimmed V and J ends, which lost 4 bases and 6 bases, there was a span of 12 bases. The CDR3 here is CASSGAGADGYTF. CDR3 nucleotide sequence: TGTGCCAGCAGTGGGGCAGGGGCGGATGGCTACACCTTC.

This clone was detected once. CDR3 amino acids: CASSSGQAGQETQYF. The CDR3 bases are TGTGCCAGCAGTTCGGGACAGGCTGGACAAGAGACCCAGTACTTC. The chain has TRBV6-1 and TRBJ2-5; 8 positions agree with TRBD1. From germline, CDR1 is MNHNS and CDR2 SASEGT. With V trimmed by 5 bases and J by 2 bases, 7 bases remained unmatched. The CDR3 length is 15 residues.

This clone was seen a handful of times. V is TRBV6-6 and J is TRBJ2-7, with a tentative D call TRBD2 (5 bases). Per the germline V gene, CDR1 is MNHNY and CDR2 is SVGAGI (reference sequence). Between the trimmed V and J ends, which lost 6 bases and 7 bases, there was a span of 22 bases. CDR3 size: 15 residues. CDR3 in DNA: TGTGCCAGCAGCCACGGGGTGGGAGAGGGCCCGGAGCAGTACTTC. As protein: CASSHGVGEGPEQYF.

The V and J genes are TRBV2 and TRBJ1-5; D remains unclear. Trimming stripped 8 bases from V and 7 bases from J, with 12 bases between. This CDR3 region has 12 residues. Germline CDR1 reads SNHLY; CDR2 reads FYNNEI. The CDR3, as DNA: TGTGCCAGCGTTTTGGCGGGGCAGCCCCAGCATTTT. Its protein product is CASVLAGQPQHF.

This rearrangement joins TRBV19 to TRBJ1-1; 7 bases map to TRBD1. CDR1 is LNHDA and CDR2 is SQIVND in the germline V gene (reference sequence). With 3 bases clipped from V and 1 base from J, the junction kept 2 bases outside the gene matches. This CDR3 is built from 14 residues. Here the CDR3 reads CASSMGQWNTEAFF. Written as DNA, the CDR3 is TGTGCCAGTAGTATGGGACAGTGGAACACTGAAGCTTTCTTT.

The genes are TRBV18 and TRBJ2-1, with D possibly matching TRBD2 (6 bases). V was trimmed by 6 bases and J by 12 bases, leaving 12 bases between them. This CDR3 has 11 amino acids. In germline, CDR1 is KGHSH, CDR2 LQKENI. Here the CDR3 reads CASSPSAGQFF. The CDR3 DNA reads as TGTGCCAGCTCTCCTAGCGCTGGGCAGTTCTTC.

The chain has TRBV7-2 and TRBJ1-2; 9 bases map to TRBD1. In germline, CDR1 is SGHTA, CDR2 FQGNSA. This CDR3 is built from 16 residues. V shed 5 bases, J shed 0 bases, and the junction held 7 bases outside the gene matches. DNA of the CDR3: TGTGCCAGCAGCCTCCGGGACAGGGTATCTAACTATGGCTACACCTTC. It encodes CASSLRDRVSNYGYTF.

This rearrangement joins TRBV6-1 to TRBJ2-7; TRBD2 matches 10 bases. CDR1 and CDR2 (germline): MNHNS, SASEGT. The CDR3 is 14 residues long. Germline trimming cut 8 bases from V and 10 bases from J; bases unmatched to any gene: 14. In DNA, the CDR3 is TGTGCCAGCGACCCGTCTCTAGCGGGAGTTACTCAGTACTTC. Its protein is CASDPSLAGVTQYF.

The gene calls are TRBV9 and TRBJ1-1; D unclear. The CDR3 extends over 13 amino acids. Germline V CDR1 and CDR2: SGDLS, YYNGEE. The V end was cut by 3 bases, the J end by 4 bases, with 10 bases between. CDR3 region: CASSAIPLTEAFF. The CDR3 DNA is TGTGCCAGCAGCGCAATCCCCCTCACTGAAGCTTTCTTT.

This clone appeared a single time. V gene TRBV27 combines with J gene TRBJ2-7, with 7 positions matching TRBD1. The CDR3 has 16 residues. V lost 6 bases to trimming and J lost 0 bases; unmatched junction nucleotides: 11. Germline CDR1 is MNHEY and CDR2 is SMNVEV (reference sequence). The CDR3 DNA is TGTGCCAGCAGATCCTCTCGACAGGGATTCTCCTACGAGCAGTACTTC. Encoded protein: CASRSSRQGFSYEQYF.

The rearrangement links TRBV28 to TRBJ2-7, with 7 bases matching TRBD1. The V gene's germline CDR1 is MDHEN and CDR2 SYDVKM. This CDR3 has 18 amino acids. With 3 bases clipped from V and 4 bases from J, the junction kept 18 bases outside the gene matches. CDR3 residues: CASSFPPTGDTLIYEQYF. CDR3 DNA: TGTGCCAGCAGTTTCCCTCCAACAGGGGACACCTTGATATACGAGCAGTACTTC.

This chain uses TRBV5-5 with TRBJ1-3, with D perhaps TRBD1 (5 bases). The germline V and J ends were trimmed by 4 bases and 0 bases, with 20 bases remaining between them. Germline values: CDR1 SGHKS, CDR2 YYEKEE (reference sequence). CDR3 length: 18 residues. The CDR3 is CASSPTSPDSYSGNTIYF. As DNA, the CDR3 is TGTGCCAGCAGCCCGACCTCACCAGACAGCTACTCTGGAAACACCATATATTTT.

The chain uses TRBV27 and TRBJ2-1; 9 nucleotides match TRBD1. The V segment lost 4 bases and the J segment 3 bases; nucleotides outside the gene matches: 4. The CDR3 is made up of 15 amino acids. Germline loops: CDR1 MNHEY, CDR2 SMNVEV (reference sequence). CDR3 DNA: TGTGCCAGCAGTTCCACGGGACAGGGCTACAATGAGCAGTTCTTC. It codes for CASSSTGQGYNEQFF.

The chain uses TRBV7-8 and TRBJ2-3, with a tentative D call TRBD2 (6 bases). From germline, CDR1 is SGHVS and CDR2 FQNEAQ. The CDR3 sequence is 12 residues long. V was clipped by 4 bases and J by 5 bases, with 7 bases between them. CDR3 in DNA: TGTGCCAGCAGCTCCGGGGGAGATACGCAGTATTTT. The encoded protein is CASSSGGDTQYF.

This chain connects TRBV7-9 to TRBJ2-7; unclear D gene. The CDR3 sequence is 14 residues long. Germline values: CDR1 SEHNR, CDR2 FQNEAQ (reference sequence). Trimming removed 2 bases at V and 0 bases at J, with 8 bases between. In nucleotides, the CDR3 is TGTGCCAGCAGCTTACTGGGAAGCTCCTACGAGCAGTACTTC. This gives the protein CASSLLGSSYEQYF.

The chain carries TRBV7-3 and TRBJ2-7; D may match TRBD1 or TRBD2 (5 bases each). This CDR3 spans 15 amino acids. CDR1 SGHTA and CDR2 FQGTGA come from the germline V gene. Trimming removed 4 bases from V and 3 bases from J, with 16 bases in between. CDR3 in DNA: TGTGCCAGCAGCTCAGAACCGGGACGGAGCTACGAGCAGTACTTC. Protein product: CASSSEPGRSYEQYF.

The J gene is TRBJ1-1, the V gene TRBV7-3, with D perhaps matching TRBD1 (5 bases). The CDR3 is 14 amino acids. Germline loops: CDR1 SGHTA, CDR2 FQGTGA. The V end lost 5 bases, the J end lost 1 base, and 11 bases lay between the germline ends. The CDR3 bases are TGTGCCAGCAGCGTGGCAGGGAAGAACACTGAAGCTTTCTTT. It yields the protein CASSVAGKNTEAFF.